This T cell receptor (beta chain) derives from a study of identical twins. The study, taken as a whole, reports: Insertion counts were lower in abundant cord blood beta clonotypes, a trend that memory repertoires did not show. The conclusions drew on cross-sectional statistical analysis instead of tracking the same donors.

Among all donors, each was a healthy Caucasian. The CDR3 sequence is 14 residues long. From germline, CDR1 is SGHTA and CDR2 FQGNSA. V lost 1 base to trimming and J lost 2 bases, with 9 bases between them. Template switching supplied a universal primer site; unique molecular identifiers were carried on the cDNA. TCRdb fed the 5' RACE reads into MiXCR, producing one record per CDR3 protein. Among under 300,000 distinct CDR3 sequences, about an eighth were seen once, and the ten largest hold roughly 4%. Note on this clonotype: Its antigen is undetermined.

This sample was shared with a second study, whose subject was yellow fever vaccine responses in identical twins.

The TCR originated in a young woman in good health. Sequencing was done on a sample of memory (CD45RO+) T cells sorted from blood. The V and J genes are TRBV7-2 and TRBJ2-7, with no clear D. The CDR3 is CASSLEGRAYEQYF. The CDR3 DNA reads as TGTGCCAGCAGCTTAGAGGGCCGCGCCTACGAGCAGTACTTC.